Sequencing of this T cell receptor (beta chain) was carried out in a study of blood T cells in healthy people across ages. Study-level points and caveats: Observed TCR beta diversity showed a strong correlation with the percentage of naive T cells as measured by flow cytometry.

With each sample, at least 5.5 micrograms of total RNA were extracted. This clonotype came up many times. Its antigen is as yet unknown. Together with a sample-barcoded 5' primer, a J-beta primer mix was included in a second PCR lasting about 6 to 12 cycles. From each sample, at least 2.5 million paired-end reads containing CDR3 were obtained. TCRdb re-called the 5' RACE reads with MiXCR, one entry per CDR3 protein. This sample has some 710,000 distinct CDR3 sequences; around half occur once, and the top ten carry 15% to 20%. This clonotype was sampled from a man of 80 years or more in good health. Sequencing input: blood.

The CDR3 coding sequence is TGCAGCGTTGTTCCGGGACAGGGGGTAACCTACAATGAGCAGTTCTTC. This gives the protein CSVVPGQGVTYNEQFF. The chain employs TRBV29-1 and TRBJ2-1, with 11 bases aligning to TRBD1. CDR3 size: 16 residues. The V and J ends lost 4 bases and 2 bases, in that order; junction bases with no gene match: 7. Germline CDR1 is SQVTM and CDR2 is ANQGSEA.